The 20 T cell receptor beta chains presented below share a single source sample, sequenced in a study of cytomegalovirus exposure and HLA in healthy donors. Both 60 Vbeta primers and 13 Jbeta primers went into the PCR. Profiling relied on immunoSEQ multiplex PCR, and the TCRdb table lists in-frame clones only, not all of them. The data contain 180,000 or so clones, 70% to 90% of them singletons. The specimen was PBMCs. The source is a woman in her 30s in good health and CMV-seronegative.

CDR3 nucleotide sequence: TGTGCCAGTAGTATAAGGTCCGTAGGGGATGAAAAACTGTTTTTT. This encodes CASSIRSVGDEKLFF. V is TRBV19 and J is TRBJ1-4; D might be TRBD1 (5 bases). The germline V and J ends were trimmed by 2 bases and 6 bases, with 13 bases remaining between them. This CDR3 region has 15 residues. CDR1 is LNHDA and CDR2 is SQIVND in the germline V gene (reference sequence).

This rearrangement joins TRBV11-3 to TRBJ2-7; 9 bases are shared with TRBD1. Germline V CDR1 and CDR2: SGHNT, YENEEA. V was clipped by 5 bases and J by 2 bases; unmatched bases: 7. The CDR3 length is 15 residues. CDR3 coding DNA: TGTGCCAGCAGCAAGGGACAGGGAGGAACCTACGAGCAGTACTTC. It specifies CASSKGQGGTYEQYF. Full variable domain (remainder filled in from reference TRBV11-3 and TRBJ2-7): EAGVVQSPRYKIIEKKQPVAFWCNPISGHNTLYWYLQNLGQGPELLIRYENEEAVDDSQLPKDRFSAERLKGVDSTLKIQPAELGDSAVYLCASSKGQGGTYEQYFGPGTRLTVT.

This chain joins TRBV25-1 and TRBJ2-7; tentative D call: TRBD2 (6 bases). Trimming shortened V by 8 bases and J by 6 bases, and 17 bases separated the two germline ends. Germline CDR1 reads MGHDK; CDR2 reads SYGVNS. The CDR3 covers 13 residues. The CDR3 DNA follows: TGTGCCAGCCAAGGGACGGGAGAACGCGAGCAGTACTTC. Translation: CASQGTGEREQYF.

The rearrangement uses TRBV28 and TRBJ1-1; 7 positions match TRBD1. Germline trimming cut 4 bases from V and 0 bases from J; bases unmatched to any gene: 11. The CDR3 consists of 17 residues. Per germline, CDR1 MDHEN and CDR2 SYDVKM. This CDR3 reads CASSSPLGDSLNTEAFF. DNA of the CDR3: TGTGCCAGCAGTTCTCCCCTGGGGGACAGTTTGAACACTGAAGCTTTCTTT.

This clone was seen once. The chain links TRBV15 to TRBJ2-3; 11 nucleotides match TRBD1. V was clipped by 6 bases and J by 7 bases; unmatched bases: 12. Per the germline V gene, CDR1 is LNHNV and CDR2 is YYDKDF (reference sequence). The CDR3 length is 16 residues. CDR3 DNA: TGTGCCACCAGAGCGAGGACAGGGGGCTTCCGTTATACGCAGTATTTT. Its translation is CATRARTGGFRYTQYF.

The chain links TRBV27 to TRBJ1-2, with D uncertain. Trimming removed 0 bases at V and 4 bases at J, with 15 bases between. This CDR3 is 16 amino acids long. Germline loops: CDR1 MNHEY, CDR2 SMNVEV (reference sequence). DNA of the CDR3: TGTGCCAGCAGTTTATCGGGGAGGGCTGGATTCTATGGCTACACCTTC. Translated: CASSLSGRAGFYGYTF.

To note about this clone: Other nucleotide sequences in the sample specify the same CDR3. The chain is built from TRBV6-1 and TRBJ1-2, with D uncertain. The CDR3 consists of 14 residues. Trimming removed 3 bases from V and 4 bases from J, with 12 bases in between. The V gene's germline CDR1 is MNHNS and CDR2 SASEGT. CDR3 DNA sequence: TGTGCCAGCAGTGAGGGTCGAGGTTCCTATGGCTACACCTTC. Its protein product is CASSEGRGSYGYTF.

This rearrangement joins TRBV28 to TRBJ2-7; D possibly corresponds to TRBD2 (5 bases). The V gene lost 3 bases and the J gene lost 2 bases, with 14 bases spanning the gap. The CDR3 consists of 15 residues. Germline V gene sequence: CDR1 MDHEN, CDR2 SYDVKM. The CDR3 DNA follows: TGTGCCAGCAGTTTTATGGGCGGAGGCCCCTACGAGCAGTACTTC. Translating it yields CASSFMGGGPYEQYF.

The chain recombines TRBV5-1 with TRBJ1-1; D may be TRBD1 (6 bases). CDR3 size: 13 residues. Germline V gene lookup returns CDR1 SGHRS and CDR2 YFSETQ. Deletions cut 4 bases from V and 2 bases from J, with 9 bases between. The CDR3 DNA reads TGCGCCAGCAGCCGGACAGATAACACTGAAGCTTTCTTT. Translation gives CASSRTDNTEAFF.

Only a few counts were recorded for this clone. Other DNA sequences in the same sample also yield this CDR3. The V and J genes are TRBV29-1 and TRBJ2-7; 7 bases fit TRBD1. The CDR3 covers 12 residues. V shed 4 bases, J shed 3 bases, and the junction held 3 bases outside the gene matches. Germline CDR1 reads SQVTM; CDR2 reads ANQGSEA. The DNA of the CDR3 is TGCAGCGTTGCCGGGACAGACTACGAGCAGTACTTC. It encodes CSVAGTDYEQYF.

To note about this clone: Given the absence of the conserved phenylalanine or tryptophan at the CDR3 end, a read error is likely. The V and J genes are TRBV5-1 and TRBJ2-7; TRBD2 matches 10 bases. CDR3 length: 15 amino acids. Germline V gene data show CDR1 as SGHRS and CDR2 as YFSETQ. Trimming at V came to 4 bases and at J to 3 bases, leaving 7 bases not matched to a gene. Here the CDR3 reads CASSQGLAENYEQYL. CDR3 sequence (DNA): TGCGCCAGCAGCCAAGGACTAGCGGAGAACTACGAGCAGTACCTC.

The chain uses TRBV11-2 and TRBJ2-7; TRBD2 matches 11 bases. The CDR3 spans 16 residues. The ends lost 3 bases at V and 1 base at J; junction bases unmatched: 5. CDR1 SGHAT and CDR2 FQNNGV come from the germline V gene. CDR3 amino acids: CASSLGTSGLSYEQYF. CDR3 DNA sequence: TGTGCCAGCAGCTTGGGGACTAGCGGCCTATCCTACGAGCAGTACTTC.

V is TRBV27 and J is TRBJ2-1; unclear D gene. CDR1 MNHEY and CDR2 SMNVEV come from the germline V gene (reference sequence). With 2 bases removed from V and 0 bases from J, the gap between germline ends came to 11 bases. This CDR3 spans 16 amino acids. As DNA, the CDR3 is TGTGCCAGCAGTTTAACGAGGAGAAGCTCCTACAATGAGCAGTTCTTC. Translation gives CASSLTRRSSYNEQFF.

This clone was detected once. The V call is TRBV5-6, the J call TRBJ2-7; TRBD2 aligns across 7 bases. Germline assignment: CDR1 SGHDT and CDR2 YYEEEE. V trimming: 0 bases; J trimming: 2 bases; junction bases outside the gene matches: 5. This CDR3 is built from 15 residues. CDR3 in DNA: TGTGCCAGCAGCTTGGCAGCGGGGATAACCTACGAGCAGTACTTC. Amino acids: CASSLAAGITYEQYF.

The chain employs TRBV5-4 and TRBJ1-2; D is ambiguous. The ends were cut back, 0 bases at V and 2 bases at J, with 11 bases in the middle. Germline-derived CDR1 and CDR2 are SGHNT and YYREEE (reference sequence). The CDR3 is 15 residues long. CDR3 sequence (DNA): TGTGCCAGCAGCTTGGGTTTGGGCGAGAACTATGGCTACACCTTC. Translated, it gives CASSLGLGENYGYTF.

This chain connects TRBV6-5 to TRBJ2-7, with 11 bases aligning to TRBD2. The CDR3 has 15 residues. The germline V gene has CDR1 MNHEY and CDR2 SVGAGI. V lost 5 bases to trimming and J lost 4 bases; unmatched junction nucleotides: 7. The CDR3 nucleotides read TGTGCCAGCAGTGCCCAAACTAGCGGGGGTTACGAGCAGTACTTC. It is translated as CASSAQTSGGYEQYF.

The chain is built from TRBV7-9 and TRBJ1-2; D unresolved. The V gene lost 5 bases and the J gene lost 4 bases, with 8 bases spanning the gap. CDR1 is SEHNR, CDR2 FQNEAQ, per germline (reference sequence). The CDR3 extends over 12 amino acids. The chain's CDR3 is CASSLAGYGYTF. For the CDR3, the DNA is TGTGCCAGCAGCCTGGCGGGCTATGGCTACACCTTC.

V gene TRBV4-2 combines with J gene TRBJ2-5; TRBD1 might be the D (5 bases). Per the germline V gene, CDR1 is LGHNA and CDR2 is YNFKEQ. V lost 4 bases to trimming and J lost 2 bases, with 20 bases between them. The CDR3 spans 17 residues. The CDR3 DNA reads TGTGCCAGCAGCCTTTACAGTAGGGGCACAGATCAAGAGACCCAGTACTTC. Encoded protein: CASSLYSRGTDQETQYF.

The chain employs TRBV4-2 and TRBJ1-2, with D maybe TRBD1 (5 bases). CDR1 and CDR2 (germline): LGHNA, YNFKEQ. The V gene lost 0 bases and the J gene lost 2 bases, with 13 bases spanning the gap. This CDR3 comprises 16 residues. Here the CDR3 reads CASSQDLGHLNYGYTF. The CDR3 nucleotides are TGTGCCAGCAGCCAAGACCTAGGACACCTCAACTATGGCTACACCTTC.

V gene TRBV5-1 combines with J gene TRBJ2-7; TRBD2 is a possible D gene (6 bases). The CDR3 is 14 residues long. Germline V gene lookup returns CDR1 SGHRS and CDR2 YFSETQ. Trimming took 4 bases from V and 8 from J, leaving 19 bases between them. The CDR3 coding sequence is TGCGCCAGCAGCCTGGGAACGGGGGTCGTTAAGCAGTACTTC. This codes for CASSLGTGVVKQYF.